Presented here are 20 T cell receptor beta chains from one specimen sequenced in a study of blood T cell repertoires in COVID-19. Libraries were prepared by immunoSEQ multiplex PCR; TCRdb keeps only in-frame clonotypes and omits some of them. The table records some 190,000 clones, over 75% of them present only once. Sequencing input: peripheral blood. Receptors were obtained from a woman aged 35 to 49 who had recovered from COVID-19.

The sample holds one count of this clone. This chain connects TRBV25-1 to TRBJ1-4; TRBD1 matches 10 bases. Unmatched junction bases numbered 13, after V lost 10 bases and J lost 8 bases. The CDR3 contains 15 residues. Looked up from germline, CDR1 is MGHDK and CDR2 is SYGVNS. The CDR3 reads CATAARDRGQEKLFF. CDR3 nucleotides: TGTGCCACAGCTGCTAGGGACAGGGGACAGGAAAAACTGTTTTTT.

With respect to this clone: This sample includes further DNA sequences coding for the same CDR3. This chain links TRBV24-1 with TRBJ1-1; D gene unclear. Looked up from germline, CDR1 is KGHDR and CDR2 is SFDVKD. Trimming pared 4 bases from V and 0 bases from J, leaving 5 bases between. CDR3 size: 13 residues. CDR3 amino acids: CATSDSMNTEAFF. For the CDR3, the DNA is TGTGCCACCAGTGACAGTATGAACACTGAAGCTTTCTTT.

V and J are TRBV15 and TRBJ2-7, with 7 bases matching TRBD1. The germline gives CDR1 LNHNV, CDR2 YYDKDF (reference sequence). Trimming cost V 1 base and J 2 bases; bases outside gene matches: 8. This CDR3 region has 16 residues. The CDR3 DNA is TGTGCCACCAGCAGAGGAACAGGGGTACAGGCCTACGAGCAGTACTTC. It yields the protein CATSRGTGVQAYEQYF. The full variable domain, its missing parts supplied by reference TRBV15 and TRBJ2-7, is DAMVIQNPRYQVTQFGKPVTLSCSQTLNHNVMYWYQQKSSQAPKLLFHYYDKDFNNEADTPDNFQSRRPNTSFCFLDIRSPGLGDTAMYLCATSRGTGVQAYEQYFGPGTRLTVT.

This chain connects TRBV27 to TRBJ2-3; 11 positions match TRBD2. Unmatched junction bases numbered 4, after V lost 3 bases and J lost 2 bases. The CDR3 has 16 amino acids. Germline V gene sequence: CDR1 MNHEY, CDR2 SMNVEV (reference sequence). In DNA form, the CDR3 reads TGTGCCAGCAGTTTGGGGACTAGCGGACCCACAGATACGCAGTATTTT. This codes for CASSLGTSGPTDTQYF.

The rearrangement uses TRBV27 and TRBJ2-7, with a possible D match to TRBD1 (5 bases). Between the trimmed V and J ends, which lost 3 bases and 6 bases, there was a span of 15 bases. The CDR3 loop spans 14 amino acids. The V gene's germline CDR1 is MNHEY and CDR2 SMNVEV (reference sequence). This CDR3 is CASSFGQGIAEQYF. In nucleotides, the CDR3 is TGTGCCAGCAGTTTCGGGCAGGGTATCGCCGAGCAGTACTTC.

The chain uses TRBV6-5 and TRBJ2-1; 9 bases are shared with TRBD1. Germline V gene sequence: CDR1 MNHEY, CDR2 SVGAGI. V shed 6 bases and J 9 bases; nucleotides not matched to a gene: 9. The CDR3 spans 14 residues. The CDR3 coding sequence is TGTGCCAGCAGACCGGGACAGGGAATCTCTGAGCAGTTCTTC. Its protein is CASRPGQGISEQFF.

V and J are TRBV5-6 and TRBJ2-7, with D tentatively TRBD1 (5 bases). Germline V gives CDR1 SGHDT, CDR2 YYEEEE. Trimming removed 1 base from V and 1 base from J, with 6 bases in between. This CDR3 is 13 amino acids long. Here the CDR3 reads CASSLTGSYEQYF. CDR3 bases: TGTGCCAGCAGCTTGACAGGTTCCTACGAGCAGTACTTC.

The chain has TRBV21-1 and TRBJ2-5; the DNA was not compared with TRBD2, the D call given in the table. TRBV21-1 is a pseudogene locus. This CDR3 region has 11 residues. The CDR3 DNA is TGTGCCAGCAGCACTCAAGAGACCCAGTACTTC. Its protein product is CASSTQETQYF.

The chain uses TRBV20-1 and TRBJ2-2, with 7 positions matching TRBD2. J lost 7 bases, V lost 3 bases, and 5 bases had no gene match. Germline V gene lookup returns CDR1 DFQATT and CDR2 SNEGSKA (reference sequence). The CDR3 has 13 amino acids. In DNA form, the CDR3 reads TGCAGTGCTAGTAGACTAGCTTACGGGGAGCTGTTTTTT. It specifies CSASRLAYGELFF.

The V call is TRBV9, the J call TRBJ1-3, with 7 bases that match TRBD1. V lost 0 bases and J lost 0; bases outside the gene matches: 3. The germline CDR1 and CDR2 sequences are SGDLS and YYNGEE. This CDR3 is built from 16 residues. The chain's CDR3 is CASSVGTGDSGNTIYF. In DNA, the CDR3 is TGTGCCAGCAGCGTAGGGACAGGCGACTCTGGAAACACCATATATTTT.

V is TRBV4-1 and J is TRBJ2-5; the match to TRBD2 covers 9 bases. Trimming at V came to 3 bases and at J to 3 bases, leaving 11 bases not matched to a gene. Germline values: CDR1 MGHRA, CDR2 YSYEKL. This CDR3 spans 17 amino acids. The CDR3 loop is CASSQEVAGEREETQYF. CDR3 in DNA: TGCGCCAGCAGCCAGGAGGTAGCGGGAGAGAGGGAAGAGACCCAGTACTTC.

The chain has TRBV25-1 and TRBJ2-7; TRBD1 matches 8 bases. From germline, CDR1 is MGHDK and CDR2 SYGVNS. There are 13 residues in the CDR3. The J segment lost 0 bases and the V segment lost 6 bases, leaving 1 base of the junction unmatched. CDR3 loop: CASRGQDSYEQYF. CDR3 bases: TGTGCCAGCAGGGGACAGGACTCCTACGAGCAGTACTTC.

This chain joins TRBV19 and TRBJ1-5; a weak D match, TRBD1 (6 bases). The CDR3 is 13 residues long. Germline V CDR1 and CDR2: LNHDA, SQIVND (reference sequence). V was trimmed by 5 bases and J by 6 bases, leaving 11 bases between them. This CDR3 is CASSQGPGQPQHF. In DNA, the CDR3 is TGTGCCAGTAGTCAGGGGCCGGGTCAGCCCCAGCATTTT.

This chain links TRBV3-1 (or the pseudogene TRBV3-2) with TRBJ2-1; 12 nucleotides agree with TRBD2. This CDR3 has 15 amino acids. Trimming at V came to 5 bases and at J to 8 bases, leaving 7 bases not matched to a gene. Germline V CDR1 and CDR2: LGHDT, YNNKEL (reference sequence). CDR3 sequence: CASSILAGGRHEQFF. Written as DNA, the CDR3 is TGTGCCAGCAGCATACTAGCGGGAGGTCGGCATGAGCAGTTCTTC.

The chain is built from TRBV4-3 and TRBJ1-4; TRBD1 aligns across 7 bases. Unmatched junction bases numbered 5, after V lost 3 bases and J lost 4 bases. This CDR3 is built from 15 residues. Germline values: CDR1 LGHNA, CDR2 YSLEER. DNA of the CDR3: TGCGCCAGCAGCCAGGACAGGTTGAATAATGAAAAACTGTTTTTT. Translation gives CASSQDRLNNEKLFF.

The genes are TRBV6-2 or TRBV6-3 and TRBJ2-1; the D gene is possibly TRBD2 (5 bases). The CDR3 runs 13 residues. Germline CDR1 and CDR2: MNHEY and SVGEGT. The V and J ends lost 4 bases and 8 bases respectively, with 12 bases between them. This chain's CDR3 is CASSFDYNDEQFF. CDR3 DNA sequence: TGTGCCAGCAGTTTCGACTATAACGATGAGCAGTTCTTC.

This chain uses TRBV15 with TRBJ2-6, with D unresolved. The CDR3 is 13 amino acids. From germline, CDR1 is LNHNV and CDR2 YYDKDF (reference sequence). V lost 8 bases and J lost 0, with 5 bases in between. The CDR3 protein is CATASSGANVLTF. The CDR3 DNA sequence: TGTGCCACCGCGAGCTCTGGGGCCAACGTCCTGACTTTC.

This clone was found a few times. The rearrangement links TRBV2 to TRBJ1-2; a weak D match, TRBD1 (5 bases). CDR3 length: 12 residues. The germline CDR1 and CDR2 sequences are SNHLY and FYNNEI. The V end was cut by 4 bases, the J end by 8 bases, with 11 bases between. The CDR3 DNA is TGTGCCAGCAGTGGGGCAGGGTTAGGCTACACCTTC. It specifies CASSGAGLGYTF.

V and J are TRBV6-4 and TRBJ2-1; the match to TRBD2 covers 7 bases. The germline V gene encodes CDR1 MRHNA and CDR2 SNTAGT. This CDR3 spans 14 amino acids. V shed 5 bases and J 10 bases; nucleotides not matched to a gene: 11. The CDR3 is CASSNLGGDQEQFF. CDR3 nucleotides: TGTGCCAGCAGTAACCTGGGGGGGGACCAGGAGCAGTTCTTC.

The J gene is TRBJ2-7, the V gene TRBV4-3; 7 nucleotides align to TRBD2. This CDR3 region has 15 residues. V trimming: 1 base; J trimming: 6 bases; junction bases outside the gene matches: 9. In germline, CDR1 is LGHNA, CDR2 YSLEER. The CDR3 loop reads CASSQVAGALREQYF. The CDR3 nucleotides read TGCGCCAGCAGCCAAGTTGCGGGAGCCCTCCGCGAGCAGTACTTC.